A selection of T cell receptor beta chains follows, all from one sample in a study of CD8 T cells in Susac syndrome. TCRdb ran MiXCR on the immunoSEQ multiplex PCR reads and lists one entry per CDR3 protein. The sample carries around 95,000 distinct CDR3 sequences, roughly 96% recorded once. Sequencing was done on a sample of CD8+ T cells from PBMCs. These receptors all come from a human donor with Susac syndrome. Each CDR3 is given without its conserved first and last residue.

TRBV15	ATSSRQETQY
TRBV9	ASSRRSQGGGNEQF
TRBV3-1	ASSLYGVGERTDTQY
TRBV20-1	SASGGGDYNEQF
TRBV7-9	ASSRGGDTEAF
TRBV3-1	ASSQAVTGSVNNEQF
TRBV3-1	ASSHSNTGELF
TRBV5-1	ASRVGLSYTDTQY
TRBV19	ASSFGEGQGSRVSQPQH
TRBV3-1	ASSQGSENTEAF
TRBV5-4	ASSFSGTGDVYT
TRBV5-1	ASSPLGQAYEQY